This TCR beta chain was recorded in a study of identical twins. Whole-study findings and limits: Low generation-probability sequences were in excess among twin-shared out-of-frame alpha sequences. Out-of-frame beta sequences exhibited a weaker degree of excess twin sharing.

On this clonotype itself: Its specificity is not known.

It was template switching that added a universal primer site, and there were unique molecular identifiers on the cDNA. TCRdb re-derived calls from the 5' RACE reads in MiXCR, one entry per CDR3 protein. The top ten hold 10% of the sample, which has about 240,000 distinct CDR3 sequences, roughly a tenth seen once. Every donor was a healthy Caucasian. Germline assignment: CDR1 LGHNT and CDR2 FRNRAP. The trim removed 3 bases at V and 3 bases at J, leaving 8 bases unmatched. The CDR3 extends over 18 amino acids. The sequence was collected from a man in his forties or fifties in good health. The sequenced sample consisted of memory T cells sorted from blood. The chain is built from TRBV12-5 and TRBJ2-1; TRBD2 matches at 13 bases. For the CDR3, the DNA is TGTGCTAGTGGTTTCAGACTAGCGGGGGGCCCAGACTACAATGAGCAGTTCTTC. Its protein is CASGFRLAGGPDYNEQFF.